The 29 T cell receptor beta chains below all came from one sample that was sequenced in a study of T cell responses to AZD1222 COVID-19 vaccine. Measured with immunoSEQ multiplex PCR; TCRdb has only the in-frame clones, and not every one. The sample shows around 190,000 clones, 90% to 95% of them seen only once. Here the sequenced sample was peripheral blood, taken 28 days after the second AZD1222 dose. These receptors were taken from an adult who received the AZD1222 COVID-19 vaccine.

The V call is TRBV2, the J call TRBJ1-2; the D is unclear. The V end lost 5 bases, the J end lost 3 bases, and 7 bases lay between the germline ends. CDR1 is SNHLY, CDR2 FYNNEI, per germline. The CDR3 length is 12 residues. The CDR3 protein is CASSLLDYGYTF. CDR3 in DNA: TGTGCCAGCAGTCTACTAGACTATGGCTACACCTTC.

CDR3 coding DNA: TGTGCCAACGGGACAGGGCCCCGAAAACTGTTTTTT. Amino acid sequence: CANGTGPRKLFF. V is TRBV25-1 and J is TRBJ1-4, with 9 bases identical to TRBD1. The length of the CDR3 is 12 residues. V was clipped by 10 bases and J by 10 bases; unmatched bases: 7. Germline CDR1 and CDR2: MGHDK and SYGVNS.

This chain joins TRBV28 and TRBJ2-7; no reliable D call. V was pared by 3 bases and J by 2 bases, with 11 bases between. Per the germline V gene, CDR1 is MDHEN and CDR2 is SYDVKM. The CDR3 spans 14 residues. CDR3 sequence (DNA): TGTGCCAGCAGTTTCGGATCGTACGCCTACGAGCAGTACTTC. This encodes CASSFGSYAYEQYF. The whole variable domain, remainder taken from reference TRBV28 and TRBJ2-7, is DVKVTQSSRYLVKRTGEKVFLECVQDMDHENMFWYRQDPGLGLRLIYFSYDVKMKEKGDIPEGYSVSREKKERFSLILESASTNQTSMYLCASSFGSYAYEQYFGPGTRLTVT.

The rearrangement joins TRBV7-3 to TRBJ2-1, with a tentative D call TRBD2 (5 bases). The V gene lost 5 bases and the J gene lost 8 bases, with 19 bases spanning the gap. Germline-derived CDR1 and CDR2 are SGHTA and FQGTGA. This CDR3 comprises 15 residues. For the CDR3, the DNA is TGTGCCAGCAGCCCCCATCCTACTAGTTTCGATGAGCAGTTCTTC. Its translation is CASSPHPTSFDEQFF.

The CDR3 nucleotides are TGCGCCAGCAGCTTGGAAGATATATCGCGGGGGCTCTACGAGCAGTACTTC. Protein sequence: CASSLEDISRGLYEQYF. The rearrangement joins TRBV5-1 to TRBJ2-7, with D possibly being TRBD2 (7 bases). This CDR3 is built from 17 residues. Trimming removed 0 bases from V and 3 bases from J, with 19 bases in between. CDR1 SGHRS and CDR2 YFSETQ come from the germline V gene.

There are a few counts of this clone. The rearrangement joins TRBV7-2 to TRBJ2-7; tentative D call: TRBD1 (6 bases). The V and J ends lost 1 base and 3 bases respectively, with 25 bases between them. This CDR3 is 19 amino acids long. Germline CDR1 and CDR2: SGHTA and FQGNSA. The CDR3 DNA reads TGTGCCAGCAGCTTAGTTTCGCCTAGCCTCCAGAGGGGGAACTACGAGCAGTACTTC. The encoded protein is CASSLVSPSLQRGNYEQYF.

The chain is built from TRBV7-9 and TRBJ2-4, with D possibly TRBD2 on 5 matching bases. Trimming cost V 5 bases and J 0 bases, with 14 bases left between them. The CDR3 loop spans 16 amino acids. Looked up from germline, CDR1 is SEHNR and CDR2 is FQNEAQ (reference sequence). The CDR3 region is CASSIGLNLAKNIQYF. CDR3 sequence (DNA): TGTGCCAGCAGCATCGGACTCAACCTAGCCAAAAACATTCAGTACTTC.

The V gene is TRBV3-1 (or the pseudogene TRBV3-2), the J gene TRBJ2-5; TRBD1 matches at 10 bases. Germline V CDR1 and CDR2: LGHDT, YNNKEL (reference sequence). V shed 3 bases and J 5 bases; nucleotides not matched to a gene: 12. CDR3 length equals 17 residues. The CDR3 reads CASSHPVDRGRGETQYF. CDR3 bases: TGTGCCAGCAGCCACCCTGTTGACAGGGGGCGCGGGGAGACCCAGTACTTC.

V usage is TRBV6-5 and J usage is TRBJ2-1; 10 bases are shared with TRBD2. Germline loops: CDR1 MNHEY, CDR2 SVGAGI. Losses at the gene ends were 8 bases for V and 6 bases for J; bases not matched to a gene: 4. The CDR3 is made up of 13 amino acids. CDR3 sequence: CASRTSGTNEQFF. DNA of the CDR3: TGTGCCAGCCGGACTAGCGGAACCAATGAGCAGTTCTTC.

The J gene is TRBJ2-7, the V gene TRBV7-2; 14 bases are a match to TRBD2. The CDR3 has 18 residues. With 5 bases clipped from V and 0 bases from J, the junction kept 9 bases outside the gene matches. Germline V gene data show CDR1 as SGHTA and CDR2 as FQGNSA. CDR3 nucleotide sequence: TGTGCCAGCAGCACCCGGACTAGCGGGAGGCTGAGCTCCTACGAGCAGTACTTC. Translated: CASSTRTSGRLSSYEQYF.

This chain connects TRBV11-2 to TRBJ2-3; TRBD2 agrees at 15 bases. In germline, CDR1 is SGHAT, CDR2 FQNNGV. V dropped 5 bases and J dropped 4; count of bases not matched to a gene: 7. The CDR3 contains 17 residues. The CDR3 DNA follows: TGTGCCAGCAGCCTAAGGACTAGCGGGAGGGGATCAGATACGCAGTATTTT. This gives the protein CASSLRTSGRGSDTQYF.

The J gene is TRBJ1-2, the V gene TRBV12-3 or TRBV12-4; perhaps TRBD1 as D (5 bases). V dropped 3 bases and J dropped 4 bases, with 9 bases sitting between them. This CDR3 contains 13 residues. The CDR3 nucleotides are TGTGCCAGCAGTTTGAGGGGCGGCTATGGCTACACCTTC. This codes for CASSLRGGYGYTF.

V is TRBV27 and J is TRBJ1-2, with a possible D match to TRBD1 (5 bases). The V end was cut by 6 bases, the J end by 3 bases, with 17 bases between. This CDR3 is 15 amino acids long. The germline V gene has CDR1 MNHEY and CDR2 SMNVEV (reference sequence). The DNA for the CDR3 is TGTGCCAGCAGCCCATCTCAGGGACTCGACTATGGCTACACCTTC. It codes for CASSPSQGLDYGYTF.

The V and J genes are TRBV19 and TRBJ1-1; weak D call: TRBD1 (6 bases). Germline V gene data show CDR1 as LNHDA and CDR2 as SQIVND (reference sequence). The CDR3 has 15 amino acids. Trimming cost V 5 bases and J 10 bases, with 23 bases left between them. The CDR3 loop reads CASSPLSRGAWGAFF. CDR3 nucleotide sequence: TGTGCCAGTAGTCCGCTCTCCCGGGGGGCGTGGGGAGCTTTCTTT.

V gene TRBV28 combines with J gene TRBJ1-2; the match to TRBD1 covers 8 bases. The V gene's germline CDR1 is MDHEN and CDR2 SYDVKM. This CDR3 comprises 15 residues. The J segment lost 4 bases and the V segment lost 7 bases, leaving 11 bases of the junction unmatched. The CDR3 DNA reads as TGTGCCAGCATGGACCAGGGGGCGCGAGTCTATGGCTACACCTTC. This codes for CASMDQGARVYGYTF.

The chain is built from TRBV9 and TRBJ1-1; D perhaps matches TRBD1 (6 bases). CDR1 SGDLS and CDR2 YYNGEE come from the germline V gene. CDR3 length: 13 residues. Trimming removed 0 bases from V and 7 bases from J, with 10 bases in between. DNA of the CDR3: TGTGCCAGCAGCGTAGCAGGGGCGCGTGAAGCTTTCTTT. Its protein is CASSVAGAREAFF.

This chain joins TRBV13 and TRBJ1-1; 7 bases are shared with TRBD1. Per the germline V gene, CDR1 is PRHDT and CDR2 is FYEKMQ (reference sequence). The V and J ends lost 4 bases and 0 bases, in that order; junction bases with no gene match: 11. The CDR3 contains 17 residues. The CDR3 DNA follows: TGTGCCAGCAGCTCCAGGGGGGGCCTTCGGGTGAACACTGAAGCTTTCTTT. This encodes CASSSRGGLRVNTEAFF.

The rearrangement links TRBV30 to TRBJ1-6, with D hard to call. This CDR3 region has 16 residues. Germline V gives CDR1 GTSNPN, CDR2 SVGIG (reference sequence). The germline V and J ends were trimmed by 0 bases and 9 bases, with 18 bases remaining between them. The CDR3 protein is CAWSVLRVEESSPLHF. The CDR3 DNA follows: TGTGCCTGGAGTGTACTTAGGGTGGAAGAAAGTTCACCCCTCCACTTT.

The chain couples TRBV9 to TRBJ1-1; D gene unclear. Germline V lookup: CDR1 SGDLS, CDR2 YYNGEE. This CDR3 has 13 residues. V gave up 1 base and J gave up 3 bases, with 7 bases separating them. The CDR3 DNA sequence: TGTGCCAGCAGCGTATCGCACTACACTGAAGCTTTCTTT. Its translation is CASSVSHYTEAFF. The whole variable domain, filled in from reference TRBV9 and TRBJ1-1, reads DSGVTQTPKHLITATGQRVTLRCSPRSGDLSVYWYQQSLDQGLQFLIQYYNGEERAKGNILERFSAQQFPDLHSELNLSSLELGDSALYFCASSVSHYTEAFFGQGTRLTVV.

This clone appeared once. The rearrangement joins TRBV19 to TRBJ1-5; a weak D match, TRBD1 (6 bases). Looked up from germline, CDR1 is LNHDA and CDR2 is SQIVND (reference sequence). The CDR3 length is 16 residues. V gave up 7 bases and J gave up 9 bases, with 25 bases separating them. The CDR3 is CASNSRVGGSGSPQHF. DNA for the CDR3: TGTGCCAGTAATTCCAGGGTAGGGGGGTCCGGTTCGCCCCAGCATTTT.

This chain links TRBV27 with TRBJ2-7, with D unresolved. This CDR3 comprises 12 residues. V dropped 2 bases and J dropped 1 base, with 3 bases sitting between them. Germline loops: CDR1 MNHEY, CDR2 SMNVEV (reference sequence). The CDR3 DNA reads TGTGCCAGCAGTTTAAGTTCCTACGAGCAGTACTTC. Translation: CASSLSSYEQYF.

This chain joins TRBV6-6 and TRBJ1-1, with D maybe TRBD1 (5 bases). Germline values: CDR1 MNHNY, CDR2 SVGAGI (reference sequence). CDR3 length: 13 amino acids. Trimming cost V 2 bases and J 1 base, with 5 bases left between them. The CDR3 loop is CASSYGGNTEAFF. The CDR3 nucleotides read TGTGCCAGCAGTTACGGGGGGAACACTGAAGCTTTCTTT.

CDR3 residues: CASSFRGTSTDTQYF. The CDR3, as DNA: TGTGCCAGCAGCTTTCGAGGTACTAGCACAGATACGCAGTATTTT. V usage is TRBV5-4 and J usage is TRBJ2-3; D gene uncertain. This CDR3 comprises 15 residues. The germline V gene encodes CDR1 SGHNT and CDR2 YYREEE (reference sequence). Trimming took 2 bases from V and 0 from J, leaving 10 bases between them.

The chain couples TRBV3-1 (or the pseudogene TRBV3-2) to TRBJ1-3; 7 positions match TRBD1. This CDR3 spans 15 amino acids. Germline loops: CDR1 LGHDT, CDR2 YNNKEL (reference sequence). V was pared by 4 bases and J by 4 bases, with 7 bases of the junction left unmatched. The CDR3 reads CASSRGDRVGNTIYF. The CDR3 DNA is TGTGCCAGCAGCCGAGGAGACAGGGTCGGAAACACCATATATTTT.

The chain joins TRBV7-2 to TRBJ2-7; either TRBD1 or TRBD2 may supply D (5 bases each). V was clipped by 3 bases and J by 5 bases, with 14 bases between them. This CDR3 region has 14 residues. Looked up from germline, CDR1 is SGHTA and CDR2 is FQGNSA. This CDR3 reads CASSFMGTSNEQYF. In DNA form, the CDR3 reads TGTGCCAGCAGCTTCATGGGGACCTCAAACGAGCAGTACTTC.

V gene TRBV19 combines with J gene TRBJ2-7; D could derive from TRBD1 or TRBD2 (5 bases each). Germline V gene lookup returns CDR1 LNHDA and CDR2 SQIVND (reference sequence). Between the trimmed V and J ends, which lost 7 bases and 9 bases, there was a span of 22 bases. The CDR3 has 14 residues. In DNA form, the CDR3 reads TGTGCCAGTACCGAGGCCCCGGGGCTCTCAGGGCAGTACTTC. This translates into CASTEAPGLSGQYF.

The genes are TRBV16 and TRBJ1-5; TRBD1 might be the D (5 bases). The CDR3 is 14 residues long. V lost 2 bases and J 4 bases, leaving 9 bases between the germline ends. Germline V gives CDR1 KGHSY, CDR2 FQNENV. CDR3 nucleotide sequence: TGTGCCAGCAGCCAAGGGCGGGGGAATCAGCCCCAGCATTTT. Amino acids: CASSQGRGNQPQHF.

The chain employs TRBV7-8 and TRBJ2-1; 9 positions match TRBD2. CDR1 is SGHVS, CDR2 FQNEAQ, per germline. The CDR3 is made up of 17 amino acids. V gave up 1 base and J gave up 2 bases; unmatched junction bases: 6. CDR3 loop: CASSLEGSGGPYNEQFF. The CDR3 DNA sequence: TGTGCCAGCAGCTTAGAGGGGAGCGGGGGGCCCTACAATGAGCAGTTCTTC.

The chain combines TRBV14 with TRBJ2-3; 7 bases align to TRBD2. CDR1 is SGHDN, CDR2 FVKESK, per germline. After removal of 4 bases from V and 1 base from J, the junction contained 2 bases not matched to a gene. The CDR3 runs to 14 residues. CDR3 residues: CASSRTRGTDTQYF. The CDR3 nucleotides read TGTGCCAGCAGCCGGACTAGAGGCACAGATACGCAGTATTTT.